This T cell receptor (beta chain) is from a study of cytomegalovirus exposure and HLA in healthy donors. Overall study: The approximately 120 validation repertoires were reported in a later analysis to have been generated on the same platform as the 500 to 700 first-cohort repertoires.

Profiled with immunoSEQ multiplex PCR; TCRdb holds only in-frame clones, not every one. The sample yields roughly 60,000 clones, about 95% seen once. V dropped 9 bases and J dropped 2; count of bases not matched to a gene: 3. The length of the CDR3 is 13 residues. Germline V lookup: CDR1 LNHNV, CDR2 YYDKDF (reference sequence). This clonotype was sampled from a woman aged 18-29 years in good health and CMV-seropositive. The sequenced material came from PBMCs. V gene TRBV15 combines with J gene TRBJ2-7, with 11 bases matching TRBD2. CDR3 loop: CATKTSGTYEQYF. The CDR3 DNA sequence: TGTGCCACTAAGACTAGCGGGACCTACGAGCAGTACTTC. Variable domain in full (rest from reference TRBV15 and TRBJ2-7): DAMVIQNPRYQVTQFGKPVTLSCSQTLNHNVMYWYQQKSSQAPKLLFHYYDKDFNNEADTPDNFQSRRPNTSFCFLDIRSPGLGDTAMYLCATKTSGTYEQYFGPGTRLTVT.